The 4 T cell receptor beta chains given below trace back to one sample, sequenced in a study of naive and memory T cell subsets. Two oligonucleotides, mixed equimolar, formed the beta constant-region primer covering TRBC1 and TRBC2. The ligated cDNA underwent four PCR rounds using SP2 and nested alpha and beta constant-region primers. TCRdb used MiXCR to reprocess the UMI-ligation and nested PCR reads, holding one entry per CDR3 protein. The sample consists of 30,000 to 40,000 distinct CDR3 sequences, around 18% of them appearing once. Sequences were obtained from effector memory CD4+ T cells from blood. Stated subset: effector memory, CD45RA- CD27-. The origin of the receptors is a human donor in good health.

This clonotype was detected many times. The genes are TRBV6-6 and TRBJ1-2; 7 bases map to TRBD1. Looked up from germline, CDR1 is MNHNY and CDR2 is SVGAGI (reference sequence). V lost 7 bases and J lost 0; bases outside the gene matches: 8. The CDR3 sequence is 15 residues long. The CDR3 sequence: CASNLNRGPNYGYTF. The CDR3 DNA follows: TGTGCCAGCAACTTAAACAGGGGACCTAACTATGGCTACACCTTC.

This clonotype has only one observation. The V and J genes are TRBV6-5 and TRBJ2-7; 7 bases match TRBD2. Germline V gene sequence: CDR1 MNHEY, CDR2 SVGAGI. The CDR3 spans 16 residues. Germline trimming cut 0 bases from V and 4 bases from J; bases unmatched to any gene: 9. CDR3 sequence (DNA): TGTGCCAGCAGTTACTCAAGTGGCGGGAGTTTGTACGAGCAGTACTTC. It is translated as CASSYSSGGSLYEQYF.

This clonotype was counted a few times. The chain joins TRBV12-3 or TRBV12-4 to TRBJ1-1; D call uncertain. Trimming left V 6 bases short and J 8 bases short, with 10 bases between. There are 11 residues in the CDR3. The CDR3 DNA reads TGTGCCAGCAGCCTACAGAACGAAGCTTTCTTT. Protein sequence: CASSLQNEAFF.

This chain joins TRBV18 and TRBJ1-1; D remains ambiguous. The CDR3 spans 14 residues. The germline gives CDR1 KGHSH, CDR2 LQKENI. The V and J ends lost 3 bases and 7 bases respectively, with 15 bases between them. CDR3: CASSPISRNREAFF. The DNA for the CDR3 is TGTGCCAGCTCACCGATTTCGCGAAACCGTGAAGCTTTCTTT.